One and the same sample provided the 21 T cell receptor beta chains below, sequenced in a study of blood T cell repertoires in COVID-19. Sequencing was performed with immunoSEQ multiplex PCR; in TCRdb, only in-frame clones are kept and a portion is missing. The sample lists around 360,000 clones; more than 85% were seen once. Source material: PBMCs or T cells enriched from blood (not recorded which). These receptors came from a woman aged 25 to 45 who had recovered from COVID-19.

This clone was seen once. The V call is TRBV3-1 (or the pseudogene TRBV3-2), the J call TRBJ2-5, with D possibly being TRBD1 (6 bases). The CDR3 extends over 13 amino acids. Germline lookup yields CDR1 LGHDT and CDR2 YNNKEL (reference sequence). The ends were cut back, 5 bases at V and 7 bases at J, with 14 bases in the middle. CDR3 residues: CASSDILGGTQYF. The CDR3 DNA reads TGTGCCAGCAGCGATATTCTAGGGGGGACCCAGTACTTC.

The chain couples TRBV7-9 to TRBJ2-1; 10 bases match TRBD2. The CDR3 has 17 amino acids. The J segment lost 4 bases and the V segment lost 1 base, leaving 7 bases of the junction unmatched. The germline gives CDR1 SEHNR, CDR2 FQNEAQ (reference sequence). In DNA form, the CDR3 reads TGTGCCAGCAGCTTAGTGACTAGCGGGCAATCTTACAATGAGCAGTTCTTC. Its translation: CASSLVTSGQSYNEQFF.

The chain couples TRBV27 to TRBJ2-7, with D tentatively TRBD2 (6 bases). V lost 3 bases and J 6 bases, leaving 9 bases between the germline ends. Germline CDR1 and CDR2: MNHEY and SMNVEV (reference sequence). The CDR3 is 12 amino acids. CDR3 coding DNA: TGTGCCAGCAGTTTCGGCGGGATCGAGCAGTACTTC. Its protein product is CASSFGGIEQYF.

V usage is TRBV5-8 and J usage is TRBJ2-2; 11 nucleotides align to TRBD1. V shed 3 bases, J shed 6 bases, and the junction held 7 bases outside the gene matches. Looked up from germline, CDR1 is SGHTS and CDR2 is YDEGEE. The CDR3 is 16 amino acids. CDR3 sequence reads: CASSSTGTGGPGELFF. The CDR3 coding sequence is TGTGCCAGCAGCTCTACCGGGACAGGGGGTCCCGGGGAGCTGTTTTTT.

V is TRBV5-6 and J is TRBJ2-7, with 7 bases aligning to TRBD2. V lost 4 bases to trimming and J lost 0 bases; unmatched junction nucleotides: 7. The CDR3 runs to 15 residues. Per germline, CDR1 SGHDT and CDR2 YYEEEE. In DNA form, the CDR3 reads TGTGCCAGCAGCCTGGTCAGCGGGAACTCCTACGAGCAGTACTTC. This sequence encodes CASSLVSGNSYEQYF. Drawing the rest from reference TRBV5-6 and TRBJ2-7, the complete variable domain is DAGVTQSPTHLIKTRGQQVTLRCSPKSGHDTVSWYQQALGQGPQFIFQYYEEEERQRGNFPDRFSGHQFPNYSSELNVNALLLGDSALYLCASSLVSGNSYEQYFGPGTRLTVT.

V usage is TRBV5-1 and J usage is TRBJ2-1, with TRBD1 identical over 7 bases. The CDR3 spans 15 residues. In germline, CDR1 is SGHRS, CDR2 YFSETQ. Trimming cost V 4 bases and J 0 bases; bases outside gene matches: 4. In DNA, the CDR3 is TGCGCCAGCAGCATGGACAGGCTCTCCTACAATGAGCAGTTCTTC. Protein product: CASSMDRLSYNEQFF.

This clone was detected once. In DNA form, the CDR3 reads TGTGCCAGCAGCTATGACAGATCCTACGAGCAGTACTTC. Its protein is CASSYDRSYEQYF. The genes are TRBV11-2 and TRBJ2-7; perhaps TRBD1 as D (5 bases). V lost 4 bases, J lost 1 base, and 8 bases lay in between. In germline, CDR1 is SGHAT, CDR2 FQNNGV. CDR3 length equals 13 residues.

The rearrangement uses TRBV27 and TRBJ2-3; TRBD2 matches at 13 bases. Losses at the gene ends were 5 bases for V and 6 bases for J; bases not matched to a gene: 8. This CDR3 contains 16 residues. CDR1 and CDR2 (germline): MNHEY, SMNVEV (reference sequence). CDR3 DNA: TGTGCCAGCAGTACACTACTAGCGGGAGGGTCGGATACGCAGTATTTT. Its protein is CASSTLLAGGSDTQYF.

This chain's CDR3 is CASSRSGTAKETQYF. CDR3 bases: TGTGCCAGCAGCCGATCCGGGACAGCCAAAGAGACCCAGTACTTC. The V gene is TRBV3-1 (or the pseudogene TRBV3-2), the J gene TRBJ2-5, with 7 bases identical to TRBD1. CDR1 and CDR2 (germline): LGHDT, YNNKEL (reference sequence). This CDR3 is 15 amino acids long. Germline trimming cut 4 bases from V and 3 bases from J; bases unmatched to any gene: 8.

This clone has only one observation. V is TRBV12-3 or TRBV12-4 and J is TRBJ1-3, with a tentative D call TRBD1 (5 bases). The germline V and J ends were trimmed by 10 bases and 4 bases, with 14 bases remaining between them. The CDR3 contains 13 residues. Here the CDR3 DNA reads TGTGCCACGCTACAGGTGGGAGGAAACACCATATATTTT. Protein sequence: CATLQVGGNTIYF.

About this clone: Sequence at one end of the junction differs from germline and may be a read error. The V and J genes are TRBV4-1 and TRBJ1-1, with 8 bases matching TRBD1. The CDR3 runs 16 residues. Per the germline V gene, CDR1 is MGHRA and CDR2 is YSYEKL. As DNA, the CDR3 is TGCGCCTGCAGCCCACAGGGGGGGACGATGAACACTGAAGCTTTCTTT. Its protein is CACSPQGGTMNTEAFF.

J is TRBJ2-7 and V is TRBV7-9, with 7 bases identical to TRBD1. Germline CDR1 SEHNR, CDR2 FQNEAQ (reference sequence). The CDR3 length is 15 residues. With 5 bases clipped from V and 0 bases from J, the junction kept 7 bases outside the gene matches. CDR3 DNA: TGTGCCAGCAGCCTTACGACAGGGTTCTCCTACGAGCAGTACTTC. As protein: CASSLTTGFSYEQYF.

This clone was counted a single time. This sequence joins TRBV19 and TRBJ1-1; D is perhaps TRBD1 (5 bases). Trimming pared 2 bases from V and 1 base from J, leaving 14 bases between. Germline V CDR1 and CDR2: LNHDA, SQIVND (reference sequence). There are 16 residues in the CDR3. CDR3 in DNA: TGTGCCAGTAGTATAAAGGCGGGGGGACCGAACACTGAAGCTTTCTTT. This encodes CASSIKAGGPNTEAFF.

The chain recombines TRBV27 with TRBJ1-5; 7 nucleotides line up with TRBD1. J gave up 6 bases and V 4 bases, and 3 bases lay outside the gene matches. There are 13 residues in the CDR3. From germline, CDR1 is MNHEY and CDR2 SMNVEV (reference sequence). The CDR3 nucleotides are TGTGCCAGCAGTTCCCGACAGGGTCAGCCCCAGCATTTT. It specifies CASSSRQGQPQHF.

The chain recombines TRBV19 with TRBJ1-6; D might be TRBD1 (5 bases). The CDR3 length is 16 residues. Germline V gives CDR1 LNHDA, CDR2 SQIVND (reference sequence). The germline V and J ends were trimmed by 6 bases and 5 bases, with 17 bases remaining between them. CDR3 nucleotides: TGTGCCAGTAGGGAGGTCGGGACGGGAGATAATTCACCCCTCCACTTT. Translated, it gives CASREVGTGDNSPLHF.

This chain uses TRBV11-2 with TRBJ1-1; D is unclear. CDR1 is SGHAT and CDR2 is FQNNGV in the germline V gene. The length of the CDR3 is 15 residues. Trimming left V 7 bases short and J 1 base short, with 16 bases between. The CDR3 region is CASNPGREQNTEAFF. CDR3 in DNA: TGTGCCAGCAACCCCGGGAGGGAACAGAACACTGAAGCTTTCTTT. Complete variable domain (other parts from reference TRBV11-2 and TRBJ1-1): EAGVAQSPRYKIIEKRQSVAFWCNPISGHATLYWYQQILGQGPKLLIQFQNNGVVDDSQLPKDRFSAERLKGVDSTLKIQPAKLEDSAVYLCASNPGREQNTEAFFGQGTRLTVV.

The gene calls are TRBV2 and TRBJ2-3; 10 bases align to TRBD2. Germline trimming cut 3 bases from V and 4 bases from J; bases unmatched to any gene: 13. Germline CDR1 SNHLY, CDR2 FYNNEI. This CDR3 spans 18 amino acids. The CDR3 region is CASSDPLGLAGESDTQYF. CDR3 nucleotide sequence: TGTGCCAGCAGTGATCCTCTCGGTCTAGCGGGAGAATCAGATACGCAGTATTTT.

The sample holds a few counts of this clone. The rearrangement links TRBV13 to TRBJ2-7, with a weak D call TRBD2 (7 bases). Germline V gene data show CDR1 as PRHDT and CDR2 as FYEKMQ (reference sequence). The CDR3 is made up of 13 amino acids. The germline V and J ends were trimmed by 5 bases and 7 bases, with 15 bases remaining between them. CDR3 coding DNA: TGTGCCAGCAGCCCCACCCGGGGGGCAGAGCAGTACTTC. Amino acid sequence: CASSPTRGAEQYF. Combining the CDR3 with reference TRBV13 and TRBJ2-7 gives the whole variable domain AAGVIQSPRHLIKEKRETATLKCYPIPRHDTVYWYQQGPGQDPQFLISFYEKMQSDKGSIPDRFSAQQFSDYHSELNMSSLELGDSALYFCASSPTRGAEQYFGPGTRLTVT.

V gene TRBV27 combines with J gene TRBJ2-7; possibly TRBD2 for D (6 bases). CDR1 and CDR2 (germline): MNHEY, SMNVEV (reference sequence). CDR3 length: 17 residues. Trimming removed 3 bases at V and 2 bases at J, with 20 bases between. The CDR3 DNA is TGTGCCAGCAGTTTTAACTCCCCGACCGGGACTCCCTACGAGCAGTACTTC. Its translation is CASSFNSPTGTPYEQYF.

V and J are TRBV5-1 and TRBJ2-2; D is perhaps TRBD2 (6 bases). Deletions cut 4 bases from V and 7 bases from J, with 14 bases between. CDR1 is SGHRS and CDR2 is YFSETQ in the germline V gene. This CDR3 is built from 14 residues. The CDR3 sequence: CASSAPGTHGELFF. CDR3 DNA: TGCGCCAGCAGCGCGCCAGGGACTCACGGGGAGCTGTTTTTT.

The rearrangement links TRBV7-6 to TRBJ1-4, with 7 bases fitting TRBD1. This CDR3 has 17 residues. V shed 5 bases, J shed 6 bases, and the junction held 15 bases outside the gene matches. From germline, CDR1 is SGHVS and CDR2 FNYEAQ. The CDR3 DNA reads TGTGCCAGCAGCCTCGTGGCCTCGACAGGGTTAGATGAAAAACTGTTTTTT. Its translation is CASSLVASTGLDEKLFF.